This TCR beta chain derives from a study of CD8+ T cells in alopecia areata. Study results and limitations: Amid tofacitinib therapy, many expanded lesional clones stayed present in scalp and blood. Researchers reported that TCR sharing among patients proved less clear than in mice, possibly HLA-linked.

In regard to this clone: Its antigen is as yet unknown.

cDNA serving as the sequencing template came from extracted, reverse transcribed RNA. The table came from immunoSEQ multiplex PCR; TCRdb's copy has only in-frame clones and leaves some out. The data contain some 180,000 clones, approximately 53% of them singletons. CDR1 is SGDLS and CDR2 is YYNGEE in the germline V gene. The CDR3 is 13 amino acids. The ends were cut back, 2 bases at V and 5 bases at J, with 9 bases in the middle. Treatment specified: oral pan-JAK inhibitor, 5-10 mg twice daily. The sequence derives from a human donor with alopecia areata. The chain joins TRBV9 to TRBJ2-3, with D possibly being TRBD2 (5 bases). The source material was CD8+ T cells sorted from blood, sampled at week 24, from a patient treated with tofacitinib. The CDR3 DNA follows: TGTGCCAGCAGCGTGGGTGAGGGAGATACGCAGTATTTT. It encodes CASSVGEGDTQYF.